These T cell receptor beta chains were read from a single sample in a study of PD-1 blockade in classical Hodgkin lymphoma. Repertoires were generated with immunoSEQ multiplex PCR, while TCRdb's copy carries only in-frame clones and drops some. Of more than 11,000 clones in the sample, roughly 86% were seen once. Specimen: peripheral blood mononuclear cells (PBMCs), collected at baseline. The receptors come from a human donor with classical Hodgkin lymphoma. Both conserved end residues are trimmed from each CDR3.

CDR3aa: ASSMGGTRTYEQY
v_gene: TRBV19

CDR3aa: AWSFQRHTEAF
v_gene: TRBV30

CDR3aa: AGSLSGGAVQY
v_gene: TRBV7-2

CDR3aa: AWSKGSYGYT
v_gene: TRBV30

CDR3aa: ASRPPGTGLENEQF
v_gene: TRBV28

CDR3aa: ASGLQGYGCPY
v_gene: TRBV23-1

CDR3aa: ASSKNRGPSDTQY
v_gene: TRBV7-8

CDR3aa: ASSDPTRVEETQY
v_gene: TRBV2

CDR3aa: ASSYREDSQMKF
v_gene: TRBV6-5

CDR3aa: ASSLSGTVNTEAF
v_gene: TRBV27

CDR3aa: ASSLAETKKLF
v_gene: TRBV5-6

CDR3aa: ASSTLYQETQY
v_gene: TRBV19

CDR3aa: ASSVDNRLSGNTIY
v_gene: TRBV9

CDR3aa: AGNDRLLAKNIQY
v_gene: TRBV30

CDR3aa: ASSPPFRLAGTRGTQY
v_gene: TRBV7-9

CDR3aa: ASSARLGVETQY
v_gene: TRBV9

CDR3aa: ASSEQGAYGYT
v_gene: TRBV6-1

CDR3aa: ASSLSGEGEQF
v_gene: TRBV5-1

CDR3aa: ASSLRPEQY
v_gene: TRBV27

CDR3aa: ASSEGWGGGTDTQY
v_gene: TRBV9

CDR3aa: ASSRGTGPLGELF
v_gene: TRBV2

CDR3aa: ASAQGTEAF
v_gene: TRBV11-3

CDR3aa: ASSFTDTQY
v_gene: TRBV7-9

CDR3aa: ASSRQTGTNQPQH
v_gene: TRBV5-6

CDR3aa: SAGGVSNTEAF
v_gene: TRBV29-1

CDR3aa: ASSLAGSEQF
v_gene: TRBV7-2

CDR3aa: ASSGDRGNTEAF
v_gene: TRBV5-4

CDR3aa: ASSLVEGWAYEQY
v_gene: TRBV7-2

CDR3aa: NARQGTKLF
v_gene: TRBV20-1

CDR3aa: ASSVHSGGGTDTQY
v_gene: TRBV9

CDR3aa: ASSLGWDNYGYT
v_gene: TRBV5-4

CDR3aa: ASSVGGGGNSPLH
v_gene: TRBV9

CDR3aa: ASSLVSEETQY
v_gene: TRBV5-6

CDR3aa: ASSGQGNEKLF
v_gene: TRBV9

CDR3aa: AIAGQNSYGYT
v_gene: TRBV10-3

CDR3aa: ASSAGTDDLPLH
v_gene: TRBV5-1

CDR3aa: ASSQDTPSGGPYEQY
v_gene: TRBV4-2

CDR3aa: ASRGVLGQTQY
v_gene: TRBV7-3

CDR3aa: ASSPRGSGTEAF
v_gene: TRBV7-9

CDR3aa: ASSINPGLAVRSSYNEQF
v_gene: TRBV19

CDR3aa: ASSLEGSSGNTIY
v_gene: TRBV7-2

CDR3aa: AKRGSSGNTIY
v_gene: TRBV2

CDR3aa: ASSPGTVPSGNTIY
v_gene: TRBV5-1

CDR3aa: ASSSGHHWDSPLH
v_gene: TRBV11-1

CDR3aa: ASSLMGAGPANEQF
v_gene: TRBV7-3

CDR3aa: ASSPRTSAATDTQY
v_gene: TRBV18

CDR3aa: ASSLERWENYGYT
v_gene: TRBV5-5

CDR3aa: ASRGSANQPQH
v_gene: TRBV18

CDR3aa: ASSRLGVREQY
v_gene: TRBV13

CDR3aa: ASSTFSRGEETQY
v_gene: TRBV11-2

CDR3aa: SSDRGGRKETQY
v_gene: TRBV29-1

CDR3aa: ASSSSSGLAAETQY
v_gene: TRBV5-4

CDR3aa: ASGLLPGGYT
v_gene: TRBV12-5

CDR3aa: ATSREVGGSSYEQY
v_gene: TRBV15

CDR3aa: ASSASGTVNEKLF
v_gene: TRBV9